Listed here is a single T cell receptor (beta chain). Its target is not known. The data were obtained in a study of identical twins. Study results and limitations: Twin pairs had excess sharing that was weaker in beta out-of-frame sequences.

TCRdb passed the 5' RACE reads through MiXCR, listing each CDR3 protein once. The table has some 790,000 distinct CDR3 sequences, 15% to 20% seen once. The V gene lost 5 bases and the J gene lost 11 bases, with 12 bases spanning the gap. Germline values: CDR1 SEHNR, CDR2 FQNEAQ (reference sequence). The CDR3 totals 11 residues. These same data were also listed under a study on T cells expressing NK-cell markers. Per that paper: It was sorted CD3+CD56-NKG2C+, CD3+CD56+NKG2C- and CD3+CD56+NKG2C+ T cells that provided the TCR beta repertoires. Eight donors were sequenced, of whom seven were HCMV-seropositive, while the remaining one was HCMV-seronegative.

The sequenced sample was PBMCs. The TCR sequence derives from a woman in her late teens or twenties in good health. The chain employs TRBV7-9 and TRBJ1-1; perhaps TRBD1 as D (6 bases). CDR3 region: CASSAKGGAFF. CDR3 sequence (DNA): TGTGCCAGCAGCGCCAAGGGGGGGGCTTTCTTT.